The 32 T cell receptor beta chains below were found in one sample sequenced in a study of blood T cell repertoires in COVID-19. The method was immunoSEQ multiplex PCR; TCRdb's version includes in-frame clones alone and lacks a portion of them. The table lists 350,000 to 400,000 clones, more than 75% of them singletons. Sequenced material: PBMCs or T cells enriched from blood (not recorded which). These receptors originate from a young woman with acute COVID-19.

This chain connects TRBV3-1 (or the pseudogene TRBV3-2) to TRBJ1-1, with D maybe TRBD1 (6 bases). V lost 3 bases and J lost 10, with 15 bases in between. Germline V gene lookup returns CDR1 LGHDT and CDR2 YNNKEL (reference sequence). The CDR3 sequence is 13 residues long. The CDR3 DNA reads TGTGCCAGCAGCCAGAGACAGGCCATCGGAGCTTTCTTT. Amino acid sequence: CASSQRQAIGAFF.

V gene TRBV6-2 or TRBV6-3 combines with J gene TRBJ1-5; possibly TRBD1 for D (5 bases). Trimming left V 5 bases short and J 7 bases short, with 15 bases between. The CDR3 has 14 residues. Germline CDR1 and CDR2: MNHEY and SVGEGT. In nucleotides, the CDR3 is TGTGCCAGCAGTCCCCTGTCCCAGGGACAGCCCCAGCATTTT. Translated: CASSPLSQGQPQHF.

The chain carries TRBV2 and TRBJ1-3, with 12 bases that match TRBD1. Unmatched junction bases numbered 5, after V lost 2 bases and J lost 3 bases. The CDR3 length is 17 residues. In germline, CDR1 is SNHLY, CDR2 FYNNEI. The CDR3 DNA is TGTGCCAGCAGTGAACGGGACAGGGGGCCTTATGGAAACACCATATATTTT. As protein: CASSERDRGPYGNTIYF.

The chain uses TRBV25-1 and TRBJ1-1, with TRBD1 matching 8 bases. Germline CDR1 is MGHDK and CDR2 is SYGVNS. The CDR3 is made up of 14 amino acids. V trimming: 3 bases; J trimming: 4 bases; junction bases outside the gene matches: 4. The CDR3 DNA reads TGTGCCAGCAGTGAGCCGACAGGGGTCACTGAAGCTTTCTTT. Protein sequence: CASSEPTGVTEAFF.

The V call is TRBV3-1 (or the pseudogene TRBV3-2), the J call TRBJ2-5; no clear D. The germline V and J ends were trimmed by 4 bases and 2 bases, with 11 bases remaining between them. Germline V gives CDR1 LGHDT, CDR2 YNNKEL (reference sequence). This CDR3 has 14 residues. This chain's CDR3 is CASSRKTVQETQYF. DNA of the CDR3: TGTGCCAGCAGCCGTAAGACTGTACAAGAGACCCAGTACTTC.

The rearrangement joins TRBV9 to TRBJ1-1; D not certain. CDR1 and CDR2 (germline): SGDLS, YYNGEE. The CDR3 length is 15 residues. Trimming shortened V by 0 bases and J by 2 bases, and 11 bases separated the two germline ends. As DNA, the CDR3 is TGTGCCAGCAGCGTAGAGCGCGGGGTTAACACTGAAGCTTTCTTT. Translation: CASSVERGVNTEAFF.

The chain employs TRBV29-1 and TRBJ1-2; TRBD1 matches 11 bases. Per germline, CDR1 SQVTM and CDR2 ANQGSEA. Trimming at V came to 5 bases and at J to 7 bases, leaving 6 bases not matched to a gene. There are 13 residues in the CDR3. The DNA for the CDR3 is TGCAGCGTTTCCCCGGGACAGGGGGGTGGCTACACCTTC. This encodes CSVSPGQGGGYTF.

This clone was picked up a small number of times. The chain joins TRBV12-3 or TRBV12-4 to TRBJ1-2; perhaps TRBD1 as D (6 bases). V was trimmed by 3 bases and J by 7 bases, leaving 9 bases between them. The CDR3 consists of 12 residues. For the CDR3, the DNA is TGTGCCAGCAGTTTGCAGGGGAGTGGCTACACCTTC. Encoded protein: CASSLQGSGYTF.

The chain joins TRBV27 to TRBJ2-7; D call uncertain. This CDR3 is built from 13 residues. Germline V CDR1 and CDR2: MNHEY, SMNVEV (reference sequence). Trimming shortened V by 3 bases and J by 6 bases, and 12 bases separated the two germline ends. Here the CDR3 DNA reads TGTGCCAGCAGTTTGCGGCCTACCCGCGAGCAGTACTTC. Its translation: CASSLRPTREQYF.

The chain has TRBV9 and TRBJ2-5, with TRBD2 as a possible D gene (7 bases). The CDR3 has 15 amino acids. V gave up 5 bases and J gave up 1 base, with 15 bases separating them. Germline lookup yields CDR1 SGDLS and CDR2 YYNGEE. In DNA form, the CDR3 reads TGTGCCAGCAGTGAGGGGGGGGTCTCCCAAGAGACCCAGTACTTC. Protein product: CASSEGGVSQETQYF.

The V call is TRBV10-3, the J call TRBJ1-2; D ambiguous. The germline V gene encodes CDR1 ENHRY and CDR2 SYGVKD. The CDR3 length is 13 residues. The V end lost 5 bases, the J end lost 6 bases, and 13 bases lay between the germline ends. The CDR3 protein is CAISSSEVNGYTF. The CDR3 bases are TGTGCCATCAGTTCATCAGAGGTAAATGGCTACACCTTC.

The chain recombines TRBV5-1 with TRBJ2-2; weak D call: TRBD1 (6 bases). The CDR3 extends over 14 amino acids. V lost 3 bases, J lost 6 bases, and 12 bases lay in between. From germline, CDR1 is SGHRS and CDR2 YFSETQ. CDR3 region: CASSSDSPAGELFF. The CDR3 DNA is TGCGCCAGCAGCTCGGACAGCCCCGCCGGGGAGCTGTTTTTT.

The J gene is TRBJ1-6, the V gene TRBV7-3; D ambiguous. The CDR3 sequence is 13 residues long. Germline loops: CDR1 SGHTA, CDR2 FQGTGA. Trimming left V 2 bases short and J 9 bases short, with 8 bases between. The CDR3 DNA sequence: TGTGCCAGCAGCTTAGATAAGAGTTCACCCCTCCACTTT. Translated: CASSLDKSSPLHF.

CDR3: CASSPGQGAYEQYF. For the CDR3, the DNA is TGCGCCAGCAGCCCGGGACAGGGGGCGTACGAGCAGTACTTC. The rearrangement joins TRBV5-1 to TRBJ2-7; 12 bases match TRBD1. CDR1 is SGHRS, CDR2 YFSETQ, per germline. Trimming cost V 4 bases and J 4 bases; bases outside gene matches: 3. The CDR3 length is 14 residues.

J is TRBJ1-4 and V is TRBV10-3, with 9 bases fitting TRBD1. V lost 6 bases, J lost 7 bases, and 6 bases stayed unmatched. CDR3 length: 14 residues. In germline, CDR1 is ENHRY, CDR2 SYGVKD. CDR3 in DNA: TGTGCCATCAGGCCCGGGACAGGGAGTGAAAAACTGTTTTTT. Its translation: CAIRPGTGSEKLFF.

The chain employs TRBV5-1 and TRBJ2-3; TRBD2 might be the D (7 bases). Germline CDR1 reads SGHRS; CDR2 reads YFSETQ. V was shortened by 0 bases and J by 9 bases, with 14 bases between the two germline ends. CDR3 length: 14 amino acids. The CDR3 sequence is CASSLGLQGGTQYF. CDR3 sequence (DNA): TGCGCCAGCAGCTTGGGACTACAGGGAGGGACGCAGTATTTT.

V is TRBV5-1 and J is TRBJ2-2; D is unclear. The CDR3 contains 13 residues. V was trimmed by 4 bases and J by 8 bases, leaving 12 bases between them. Germline lookup yields CDR1 SGHRS and CDR2 YFSETQ. Written as DNA, the CDR3 is TGCGCCAGCAGCCGGTCCGCGAGTGGGGAGCTGTTTTTT. This codes for CASSRSASGELFF.

The chain links TRBV6-1 to TRBJ1-3; 11 bases line up with TRBD1. CDR3 length equals 20 residues. The V and J ends lost 0 bases and 2 bases, in that order; junction bases with no gene match: 12. Germline lookup yields CDR1 MNHNS and CDR2 SASEGT. CDR3 nucleotide sequence: TGTGCCAGCAGTGAAGCGGGATTTCGGACAGGGGGCTTCGCTGGAAACACCATATATTTT. It yields the protein CASSEAGFRTGGFAGNTIYF.

This chain connects TRBV7-9 to TRBJ1-4; D is uncertain. Trimming pared 5 bases from V and 15 bases from J, leaving 19 bases between. The germline V gene encodes CDR1 SEHNR and CDR2 FQNEAQ (reference sequence). The CDR3 has 13 amino acids. The CDR3 region has the DNA TGTGCCAGCAGCCCACGCGATACGCCACCTTTGTTTTTT. This sequence encodes CASSPRDTPPLFF.

The CDR3 reads CASSLAVGGNTEAFF. The CDR3 region has the DNA TGCGCCAGCAGCTTGGCGGTCGGCGGGAACACTGAAGCTTTCTTT. The chain combines TRBV5-1 with TRBJ1-1, with unresolved D. The V and J ends lost 0 bases and 1 base respectively, with 10 bases between them. This CDR3 has 15 residues. Germline lookup yields CDR1 SGHRS and CDR2 YFSETQ.

V is TRBV18 and J is TRBJ2-5; 12 positions agree with TRBD1. V gave up 6 bases and J gave up 5 bases; unmatched junction bases: 16. The CDR3 covers 18 residues. Germline assignment: CDR1 KGHSH and CDR2 LQKENI. This CDR3 is CASSEVVRDRGLRETQYF. The CDR3, as DNA: TGTGCCAGCTCCGAAGTTGTACGGGACAGGGGGCTGCGGGAGACCCAGTACTTC. Variable domain in full (rest from reference TRBV18 and TRBJ2-5): NAGVMQNPRHLVRRRGQEARLRCSPMKGHSHVYWYRQLPEEGLKFMVYLQKENIIDESGMPKERFSAEFPKEGPSILRIQQVVRGDSAAYFCASSEVVRDRGLRETQYFGPGTRLLVL.

The chain is built from TRBV30 and TRBJ1-3, with a tentative D call TRBD1 (5 bases). The CDR3 loop spans 16 amino acids. The V gene lost 1 base and the J gene lost 4 bases, with 17 bases spanning the gap. Germline V gene sequence: CDR1 GTSNPN, CDR2 SVGIG (reference sequence). The CDR3 DNA reads as TGTGCCTGGAGTGACCCGCGGGGCACTCGAGGAAACACCATATATTTT. Translated: CAWSDPRGTRGNTIYF. The full variable domain, rest sourced from reference TRBV30 and TRBJ1-3, is SQTIHQWPATLVQPVGSPLSLECTVEGTSNPNLYWYRQAAGRGLQLLFYSVGIGQISSEVPQNLSASRPQDRQFILSSKKLLLSDSGFYLCAWSDPRGTRGNTIYFGEGSWLTVV.

The chain joins TRBV25-1 to TRBJ1-2; no firm D call. Trimming took off 3 bases at V and 3 bases at J, with 8 bases between the two ends. The CDR3 has 13 amino acids. Germline CDR1 MGHDK, CDR2 SYGVNS. The CDR3 bases are TGTGCCAGCAGTGATGGGAGCTACTATGGCTACACCTTC. As protein: CASSDGSYYGYTF.

This clone was seen more than once but under ten times. The V call is TRBV5-1, the J call TRBJ2-1; 7 bases are a match to TRBD1. The CDR3 length is 15 residues. Germline CDR1 is SGHRS and CDR2 is YFSETQ. The J segment lost 6 bases and the V segment lost 4 bases, leaving 10 bases of the junction unmatched. The CDR3 reads CASSVLNRGGNEQFF. CDR3 in DNA: TGCGCCAGCAGCGTTCTTAACAGGGGCGGCAATGAGCAGTTCTTC.

The CDR3 reads CASRQGTNTGELFF. The CDR3 region has the DNA TGTGCCAGTCGACAGGGCACGAACACCGGGGAGCTGTTTTTT. The V call is TRBV19, the J call TRBJ2-2; 7 nucleotides align to TRBD1. J gave up 0 bases and V 8 bases, and 3 bases lay outside the gene matches. This CDR3 region has 14 residues. CDR1 is LNHDA, CDR2 SQIVND, per germline (reference sequence).

V usage is TRBV19 and J usage is TRBJ2-7; TRBD2 might be the D (5 bases). The CDR3 runs 14 residues. Germline V gene data show CDR1 as LNHDA and CDR2 as SQIVND (reference sequence). Trimming took 3 bases from V and 1 from J, leaving 10 bases between them. The CDR3 DNA is TGTGCCAGTAGTATTGCCCGGGGATCCTACGAGCAGTACTTC. It specifies CASSIARGSYEQYF.

The chain has TRBV19 and TRBJ1-6, with 7 nucleotides matching TRBD1. The CDR3 sequence is 15 residues long. Trimming at V came to 6 bases and at J to 5 bases, leaving 7 bases not matched to a gene. Per germline, CDR1 LNHDA and CDR2 SQIVND (reference sequence). For the CDR3, the DNA is TGTGCCAGTAGCGAACAGGGGATTGATAATTCACCCCTCCACTTT. Translated: CASSEQGIDNSPLHF.

The chain couples TRBV6-2 or TRBV6-3 to TRBJ2-7; TRBD1 might be the D (6 bases). V was pared by 5 bases and J by 4 bases, with 9 bases between. Germline CDR1 reads MNHEY; CDR2 reads SVGEGT. The CDR3 contains 12 residues. The DNA for the CDR3 is TGTGCCAGCAGTCACAGGGTATACGAGCAGTACTTC. Amino acid sequence: CASSHRVYEQYF.

This clone has only one observation. The V and J genes are TRBV30 and TRBJ1-6, with TRBD1 matching over 9 bases. Trimming at V came to 3 bases and at J to 5 bases, leaving 8 bases not matched to a gene. CDR3 length: 16 residues. Germline V gene sequence: CDR1 GTSNPN, CDR2 SVGIG (reference sequence). CDR3: CAWRQGALVDNSPLHF. Here the CDR3 DNA reads TGTGCCTGGAGACAGGGGGCCCTGGTCGATAATTCACCCCTCCACTTT.

The chain carries TRBV2 and TRBJ1-1; 12 nucleotides line up with TRBD1. Germline V lookup: CDR1 SNHLY, CDR2 FYNNEI. The trim removed 9 bases at V and 10 bases at J, leaving 3 bases unmatched. This CDR3 contains 11 residues. This CDR3 reads CASRDRGLAFF. DNA for the CDR3: TGTGCCAGTAGGGACAGGGGGCTAGCTTTCTTT.

The chain uses TRBV7-2 and TRBJ2-3; 10 bases are shared with TRBD2. J gave up 0 bases and V 2 bases, and 2 bases lay outside the gene matches. Per germline, CDR1 SGHTA and CDR2 FQGNSA. The CDR3 has 16 amino acids. The chain's CDR3 is CASSLKAGGSTDTQYF. The CDR3 nucleotides read TGTGCCAGCAGCTTAAAAGCGGGGGGGAGCACAGATACGCAGTATTTT.

This sequence joins TRBV7-2 and TRBJ2-5; 7 bases are a match to TRBD2. The length of the CDR3 is 14 residues. The germline V gene has CDR1 SGHTA and CDR2 FQGNSA. V was pared by 4 bases and J by 5 bases, with 7 bases of the junction left unmatched. The CDR3 DNA follows: TGTGCCAGCAGCTCCCCGACTAGCTGGGAGACCCAGTACTTC. This translates into CASSSPTSWETQYF.